This TCR beta chain was documented in a study of cytomegalovirus exposure and HLA in healthy donors. The study, taken as a whole, reports: Most TCR sequences proved rare, with some public TCRs found in many donors. Later analysis showed TCR association rates varying by HLA locus, highest for DRB1 and lowest for HLA-C. As a later analysis showed, a missense DCLRE1C variant was linked to trimming of TCR beta V- and J-genes.

Concerning this clone itself: The antigen remains undetermined.

Primers included in the PCR were 60 Vbeta and 13 Jbeta primers. The protocol was immunoSEQ multiplex PCR, while the TCRdb copy is restricted to in-frame clones and leaves out a portion. The sample has around 210,000 clones, roughly 78% seen once; the top ten hold approximately 0.47%. The donors gave bone marrow, and they were healthy. The CDR3 totals 17 residues. Trimming left V 4 bases short and J 6 bases short, with 26 bases between. The V gene is TRBV5-3, the J gene TRBJ2-7; TRBD2 might be the D (6 bases). Being an ORF, TRBV5-3 has a function that is uncertain. This clonotype originated in a boy younger than 18 in good health and CMV-seronegative. Sequencing input: PBMCs. The CDR3 DNA is TGTGCCAGAAGCCCCCGGGACTGTCCCGTAGCGTGGTGCGAGCAGTACTTC. It yields the protein CARSPRDCPVAWCEQYF.